One sample yielded the 24 T cell receptor beta chains listed below, sequenced in a study of T cells in Graves' hyperthyroidism and ophthalmopathy. The TCR beta CDR3 regions underwent amplification using RNA transcripts as the source. The HTBI primer set drove a first-round RT-PCR of the TCR CDR3. Each CDR3 protein is one row after TCRdb ran MiXCR on the multiplex PCR reads. The table includes fewer than 350,000 distinct CDR3 sequences, approximately 22% detected once. Sequencing was done on a sample of blood. The receptor source for this set is a woman between 50 and 59 years old with Graves' hyperthyroidism.

The V gene is TRBV20-1, the J gene TRBJ1-1; 7 nucleotides line up with TRBD1. CDR3 length: 14 amino acids. J was trimmed by 2 bases and V by 6 bases; bases with no gene match: 9. The V gene's germline CDR1 is DFQATT and CDR2 SNEGSKA (reference sequence). This CDR3 is CSARQGSGNTEAFF. The CDR3 DNA reads as TGCAGTGCGAGACAGGGCTCAGGAAACACTGAAGCTTTCTTT.

This chain joins TRBV11-2 and TRBJ1-5, with 8 bases lining up with TRBD1. The CDR3 is made up of 15 amino acids. With V trimmed by 1 base and J by 5 bases, 4 bases remained unmatched. The germline CDR1 and CDR2 sequences are SGHAT and FQNNGV. The DNA for the CDR3 is TGTGCCAGCAGCTTAGCGCAGGGGGCTGATCAGCCCCAGCATTTT. This codes for CASSLAQGADQPQHF. Variable domain in full (rest from reference TRBV11-2 and TRBJ1-5): EAGVAQSPRYKIIEKRQSVAFWCNPISGHATLYWYQQILGQGPKLLIQFQNNGVVDDSQLPKDRFSAERLKGVDSTLKIQPAKLEDSAVYLCASSLAQGADQPQHFGDGTRLSIL.

This clonotype has only a few counts. This sequence joins TRBV7-6 and TRBJ1-5; 8 nucleotides align to TRBD1. The CDR3 spans 16 residues. Germline assignment: CDR1 SGHVS and CDR2 FNYEAQ. V lost 5 bases and J lost 3; bases outside the gene matches: 9. CDR3: CASSLHPGQVNQPQHF. The CDR3 DNA is TGTGCCAGCAGCCTCCACCCGGGACAGGTCAATCAGCCCCAGCATTTT.

This clonotype is categorized as medium-sized. V is TRBV7-8 and J is TRBJ2-5; D call uncertain. This CDR3 is built from 11 residues. The germline CDR1 and CDR2 sequences are SGHVS and FQNEAQ. The ends were cut back, 4 bases at V and 9 bases at J, with 9 bases in the middle. The CDR3 is CASSSPGSQYF. The DNA for the CDR3 is TGTGCCAGCAGCTCCCCCGGGTCCCAGTACTTC. Full variable domain (rest looked up from reference TRBV7-8 and TRBJ2-5): GAGVSQSPRYKVAKRGQDVALRCDPISGHVSLFWYQQALGQGPEFLTYFQNEAQLDKSGLPSDRFFAERPEGSVSTLKIQRTQQEDSAVYLCASSSPGSQYFGPGTRLLVL.

The table lists this clonotype with many counts. The chain recombines TRBV7-8 with TRBJ2-7, with 9 bases that match TRBD1. CDR1 and CDR2 (germline): SGHVS, FQNEAQ. This CDR3 is 14 amino acids long. The trim removed 6 bases at V and 5 bases at J, leaving 8 bases unmatched. DNA of the CDR3: TGTGCCAGCAGTTTCCGGACAGGGGCTAACGAGCAGTACTTC. It translates to CASSFRTGANEQYF.

V usage is TRBV28 and J usage is TRBJ1-4, with 7 bases matching TRBD1. The CDR3 totals 17 residues. CDR1 is MDHEN and CDR2 is SYDVKM in the germline V gene. Trimming at V came to 10 bases and at J to 0 bases, leaving 14 bases not matched to a gene. The CDR3 sequence: CATHPPGQWATNEKLFF. The CDR3 DNA sequence: TGTGCCACCCACCCTCCGGGACAGTGGGCAACTAATGAAAAACTGTTTTTT. Complete variable domain (other parts from reference TRBV28 and TRBJ1-4): DVKVTQSSRYLVKRTGEKVFLECVQDMDHENMFWYRQDPGLGLRLIYFSYDVKMKEKGDIPEGYSVSREKKERFSLILESASTNQTSMYLCATHPPGQWATNEKLFFGSGTQLSVL.

The CDR3 region has the DNA TGTGCCAGTACCTTCTCGACAGGGGGCCGAGCGGCCAATCAGCCCCAGCATTTT. Encoded protein: CASTFSTGGRAANQPQHF. This chain connects TRBV19 to TRBJ1-5; 10 bases align to TRBD1. V shed 7 bases, J shed 3 bases, and the junction held 15 bases outside the gene matches. The CDR3 runs 18 residues. The germline V gene has CDR1 LNHDA and CDR2 SQIVND (reference sequence).

The sample holds many counts of this clonotype. The chain has TRBV14 and TRBJ2-7, with 7 bases matching TRBD2. The length of the CDR3 is 13 residues. Per germline, CDR1 SGHDN and CDR2 FVKESK. V trimming: 1 base; J trimming: 6 bases; junction bases outside the gene matches: 3. In DNA, the CDR3 is TGTGCCAGCAGCCAAGCTCGGGGGGTCGAGCAGTACTTC. This translates into CASSQARGVEQYF.

This clonotype was counted ten times or more. The chain carries TRBV5-1 and TRBJ1-2; 9 nucleotides line up with TRBD1. The germline CDR1 and CDR2 sequences are SGHRS and YFSETQ. This CDR3 is 15 amino acids long. Germline trimming cut 4 bases from V and 7 bases from J; bases unmatched to any gene: 11. The CDR3 nucleotides read TGCGCCAGCAGCCCGGTTTCGACAGGGGGAAGTGGCTACACCTTC. Protein sequence: CASSPVSTGGSGYTF.

This clonotype was observed many times. Sequence at one end of the junction differs from germline and may be a read error. V is TRBV2 and J is TRBJ2-5, with D hard to call. Germline values: CDR1 SNHLY, CDR2 FYNNEI. The CDR3 covers 11 residues. DNA of the CDR3: TGTGCCAGCAGAGAAGAAGAGACCCAGTACTTC. It yields the protein CASREEETQYF.

CDR3 nucleotide sequence: TGTGCCAGCAGTGTCTACAGGGGCGCTGAAGCTTTCTTT. Translation: CASSVYRGAEAFF. This sequence joins TRBV27 and TRBJ1-1, with 7 bases aligning to TRBD1. Trimming removed 5 bases from V and 6 bases from J; junction bases left unmatched: 6. Germline V gene data show CDR1 as MNHEY and CDR2 as SMNVEV (reference sequence). The CDR3 extends over 13 amino acids.

This clonotype appeared many times. The chain is built from TRBV24-1 and TRBJ2-1; D is unresolved. Germline values: CDR1 KGHDR, CDR2 SFDVKD. Trimming took 3 bases from V and 3 from J, leaving 11 bases between them. This CDR3 contains 15 residues. The CDR3 is CATSDPRPNYNEQFF. The CDR3 DNA follows: TGTGCCACCAGTGATCCCCGACCTAACTACAATGAGCAGTTCTTC.

This chain connects TRBV15 to TRBJ1-1; a weak D match, TRBD1 (6 bases). Trimming cost V 0 bases and J 5 bases, with 13 bases left between them. The CDR3 runs to 15 residues. Looked up from germline, CDR1 is LNHNV and CDR2 is YYDKDF (reference sequence). CDR3 region: CATSRDPRGATEAFF. The CDR3 nucleotides are TGTGCCACCAGCAGAGATCCGCGGGGGGCGACTGAAGCTTTCTTT.

There are many counts of this clonotype. The V call is TRBV28, the J call TRBJ2-3; the match to TRBD2 covers 9 bases. The CDR3 extends over 18 amino acids. J was trimmed by 5 bases and V by 5 bases; bases with no gene match: 17. Germline V gene sequence: CDR1 MDHEN, CDR2 SYDVKM. CDR3 nucleotides: TGTGCCAGCAGTCCTCCCCCTACGCGGGGGGGCCGAGAAGATACGCAGTATTTT. Translating it yields CASSPPPTRGGREDTQYF.

This clonotype was observed many times. The chain recombines TRBV5-6 with TRBJ1-2; D might be TRBD1 (6 bases). The CDR3 spans 15 residues. The germline V gene encodes CDR1 SGHDT and CDR2 YYEEEE. V was shortened by 3 bases and J by 4 bases, with 16 bases between the two germline ends. This CDR3 reads CASSSAQGTRYGYTF. The CDR3 DNA is TGTGCCAGCAGCTCCGCCCAGGGGACCCGCTATGGCTACACCTTC.

V usage is TRBV10-1 and J usage is TRBJ2-5, with D unresolved. The ends were cut back, 3 bases at V and 0 bases at J, with 8 bases in the middle. This CDR3 spans 14 amino acids. Per the germline V gene, CDR1 is WNHNN and CDR2 is SYGVQD (reference sequence). The CDR3 DNA follows: TGCGCCAGCAGTGAAGGAACAGACCAAGAGACCCAGTACTTC. Amino acid sequence: CASSEGTDQETQYF.

A remark on this clonotype: Being one base from a much bigger clone, this may be a read error. The chain uses TRBV6-1 and TRBJ2-7; 10 bases map to TRBD1. Germline CDR1 and CDR2: MNHNS and SASEGT. The CDR3 runs 14 residues. The CDR3 region is CAGSATGGLYEQYF. As DNA, the CDR3 is TGTGCCGGCAGTGCGACAGGGGGCCTTTACGAGCAGTACTTC.

This clonotype has at least ten counts. The chain uses TRBV7-8 and TRBJ2-3; 8 bases are shared with TRBD2. Germline loops: CDR1 SGHVS, CDR2 FQNEAQ. V was clipped by 6 bases and J by 2 bases; unmatched bases: 1. CDR3 length equals 13 residues. CDR3 region: CASRREVTDTQYF. CDR3 sequence (DNA): TGTGCCAGCAGGCGGGAGGTCACAGATACGCAGTATTTT.

The table lists this clonotype with many counts. This rearrangement joins TRBV28 to TRBJ2-2, with D maybe TRBD1 (5 bases). The V end lost 0 bases, the J end lost 0 bases, and 8 bases lay between the germline ends. The CDR3 is 16 residues long. Germline V gene lookup returns CDR1 MDHEN and CDR2 SYDVKM. The CDR3 DNA is TGTGCCAGCAGTTTATGGGACATCTCGAACACCGGGGAGCTGTTTTTT. Its protein is CASSLWDISNTGELFF.

This clonotype was detected ten times or more. The V call is TRBV20-1, the J call TRBJ1-1, with a possible D match to TRBD1 (5 bases). The CDR3 has 13 residues. The V and J ends lost 4 bases and 3 bases respectively, with 12 bases between them. Germline V gene lookup returns CDR1 DFQATT and CDR2 SNEGSKA (reference sequence). The CDR3 loop reads CSATTDSYTEAFF. In DNA, the CDR3 is TGCAGTGCTACTACTGACAGTTACACTGAAGCTTTCTTT.

This clonotype was recorded many times. The chain employs TRBV2 and TRBJ2-5; D call uncertain. The V end was cut by 2 bases, the J end by 0 bases, with 7 bases between. The CDR3 consists of 14 residues. Germline values: CDR1 SNHLY, CDR2 FYNNEI. The CDR3 DNA follows: TGTGCCAGCAGTGAATGGTGGAACCAAGAGACCCAGTACTTC. It is translated as CASSEWWNQETQYF.

The V gene is TRBV11-2, the J gene TRBJ2-5; D unclear. The germline CDR1 and CDR2 sequences are SGHAT and FQNNGV. V lost 0 bases and J 8 bases, leaving 13 bases between the germline ends. The CDR3 runs 14 residues. Written as DNA, the CDR3 is TGTGCCAGCAGCTTAGATCTCGTAAGCGTCACCCAGTACTTC. It codes for CASSLDLVSVTQYF.

The rearrangement joins TRBV7-2 to TRBJ2-1, with 8 bases matching TRBD2. V gave up 5 bases and J gave up 8 bases; unmatched junction bases: 8. CDR3 length equals 14 residues. Per the germline V gene, CDR1 is SGHTA and CDR2 is FQGNSA. The CDR3 sequence: CASSPGGIPHEQFF. The CDR3 nucleotides read TGTGCCAGCAGCCCGGGGGGGATCCCCCATGAGCAGTTCTTC.

This clonotype was seen repeatedly, ten times or more. This rearrangement joins TRBV5-1 to TRBJ2-5, with TRBD2 matching 15 bases. V dropped 4 bases and J dropped 5; count of bases not matched to a gene: 3. The CDR3 spans 15 residues. From germline, CDR1 is SGHRS and CDR2 YFSETQ. CDR3 amino acids: CASSGLAGGRETQYF. CDR3 in DNA: TGCGCCAGCAGCGGACTAGCGGGAGGGCGGGAGACCCAGTACTTC.